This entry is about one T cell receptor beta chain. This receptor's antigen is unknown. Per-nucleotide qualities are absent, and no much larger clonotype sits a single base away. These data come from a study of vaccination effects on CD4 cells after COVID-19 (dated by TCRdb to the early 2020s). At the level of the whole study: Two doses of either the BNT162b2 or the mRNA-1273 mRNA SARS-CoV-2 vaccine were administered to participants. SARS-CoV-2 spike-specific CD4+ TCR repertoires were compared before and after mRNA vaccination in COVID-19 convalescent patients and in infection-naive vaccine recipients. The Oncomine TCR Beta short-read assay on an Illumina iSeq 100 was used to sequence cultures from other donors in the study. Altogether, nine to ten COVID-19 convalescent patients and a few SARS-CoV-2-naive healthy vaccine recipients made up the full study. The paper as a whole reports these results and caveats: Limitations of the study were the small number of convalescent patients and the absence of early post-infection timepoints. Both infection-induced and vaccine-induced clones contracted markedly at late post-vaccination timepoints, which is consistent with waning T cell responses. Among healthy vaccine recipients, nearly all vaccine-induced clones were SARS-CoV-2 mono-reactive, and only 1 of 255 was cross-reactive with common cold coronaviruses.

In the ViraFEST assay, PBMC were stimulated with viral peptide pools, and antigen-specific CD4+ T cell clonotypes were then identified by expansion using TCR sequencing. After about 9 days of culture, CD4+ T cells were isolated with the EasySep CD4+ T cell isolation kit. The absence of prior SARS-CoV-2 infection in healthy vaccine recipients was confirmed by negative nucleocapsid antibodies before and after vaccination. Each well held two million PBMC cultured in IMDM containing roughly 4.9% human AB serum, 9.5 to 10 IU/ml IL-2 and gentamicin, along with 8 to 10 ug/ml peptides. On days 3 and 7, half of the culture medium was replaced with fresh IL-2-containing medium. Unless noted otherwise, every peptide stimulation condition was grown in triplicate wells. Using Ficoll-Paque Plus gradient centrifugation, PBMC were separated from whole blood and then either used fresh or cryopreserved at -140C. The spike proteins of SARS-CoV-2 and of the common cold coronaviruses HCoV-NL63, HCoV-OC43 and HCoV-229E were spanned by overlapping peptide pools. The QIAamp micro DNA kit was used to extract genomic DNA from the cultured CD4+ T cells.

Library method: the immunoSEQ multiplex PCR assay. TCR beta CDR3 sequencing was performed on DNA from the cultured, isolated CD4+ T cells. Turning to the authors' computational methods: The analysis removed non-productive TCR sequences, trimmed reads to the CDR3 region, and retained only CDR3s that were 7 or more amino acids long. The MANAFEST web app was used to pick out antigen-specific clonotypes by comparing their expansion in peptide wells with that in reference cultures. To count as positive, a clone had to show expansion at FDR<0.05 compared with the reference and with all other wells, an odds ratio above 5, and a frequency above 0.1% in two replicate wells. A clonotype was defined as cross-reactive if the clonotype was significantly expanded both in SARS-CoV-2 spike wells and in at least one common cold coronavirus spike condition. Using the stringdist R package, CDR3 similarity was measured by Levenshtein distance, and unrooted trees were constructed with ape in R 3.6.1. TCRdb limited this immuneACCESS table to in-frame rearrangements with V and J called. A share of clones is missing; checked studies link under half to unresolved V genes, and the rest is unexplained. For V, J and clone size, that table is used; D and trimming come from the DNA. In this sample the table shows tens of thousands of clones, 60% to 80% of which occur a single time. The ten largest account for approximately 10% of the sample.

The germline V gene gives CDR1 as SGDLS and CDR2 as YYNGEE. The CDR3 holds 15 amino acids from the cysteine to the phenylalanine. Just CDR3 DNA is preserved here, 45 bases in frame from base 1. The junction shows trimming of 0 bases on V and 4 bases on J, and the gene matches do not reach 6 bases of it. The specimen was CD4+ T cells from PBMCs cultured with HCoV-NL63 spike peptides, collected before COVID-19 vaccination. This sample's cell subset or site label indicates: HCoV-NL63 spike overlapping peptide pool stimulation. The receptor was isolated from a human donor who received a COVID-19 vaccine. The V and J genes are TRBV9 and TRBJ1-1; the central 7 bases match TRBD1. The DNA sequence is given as TGTGCCAGCAGCGTAGCCATTCAGGGGGGCACTGAAGCTTTCTTT. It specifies CASSVAIQGGTEAFF. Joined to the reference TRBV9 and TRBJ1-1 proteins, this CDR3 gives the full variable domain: DSGVTQTPKHLITATGQRVTLRCSPRSGDLSVYWYQQSLDQGLQFLIQYYNGEERAKGNILERFSAQQFPDLHSELNLSSLELGDSALYFCASSVAIQGGTEAFFGQGTRLTVV.